The 30 T cell receptor beta chains listed next were all sequenced from one sample in a study of blood T cell repertoires in COVID-19. Sequencing used immunoSEQ multiplex PCR; TCRdb keeps in-frame clones, though not all of them. The sample has approximately 250,000 clones; approximately 89% are singletons. Specimen: PBMCs or T cells enriched from blood (not recorded which). The source of these receptors is a woman in her thirties or forties who had been exposed to COVID-19.

V is TRBV5-6 and J is TRBJ2-7; TRBD1 agrees at 10 bases. Germline V CDR1 and CDR2: SGHDT, YYEEEE. The CDR3 runs 15 residues. Trimming at V came to 3 bases and at J to 4 bases, leaving 7 bases not matched to a gene. The CDR3 bases are TGTGCCAGCAGCTACCGGGACAGGGGTTCATACGAGCAGTACTTC. This codes for CASSYRDRGSYEQYF.

This clone was picked up one time. The chain carries TRBV28 and TRBJ1-6, with D unresolved. CDR3 size: 15 residues. V was shortened by 5 bases and J by 7 bases, with 15 bases between the two germline ends. The germline V gene has CDR1 MDHEN and CDR2 SYDVKM. Here the CDR3 DNA reads TGTGCCAGCAGTCCACCCAGGTCCTCGAATTCACCCCTCCACTTT. Its translation is CASSPPRSSNSPLHF.

The chain employs TRBV10-3 and TRBJ1-5, with D maybe TRBD1 (5 bases). Germline V gives CDR1 ENHRY, CDR2 SYGVKD. CDR3 length: 14 residues. Trimming pared 10 bases from V and 0 bases from J, leaving 13 bases between. The CDR3: CATRDSHSNQPQHF. CDR3 in DNA: TGTGCCACAAGGGACTCACATAGCAATCAGCCCCAGCATTTT.

The V and J genes are TRBV28 and TRBJ1-6; D possibly corresponds to TRBD1 (5 bases). The V end lost 2 bases, the J end lost 0 bases, and 8 bases lay between the germline ends. Per the germline V gene, CDR1 is MDHEN and CDR2 is SYDVKM. The CDR3 covers 16 residues. CDR3 nucleotides: TGTGCCAGCAGTTTAGCGCAGGGCTCCTATAATTCACCCCTCCACTTT. It encodes CASSLAQGSYNSPLHF.

This clone was recorded once. The V call is TRBV3-1 (or the pseudogene TRBV3-2), the J call TRBJ2-3, with 10 bases that match TRBD2. Germline V CDR1 and CDR2: LGHDT, YNNKEL (reference sequence). The CDR3 totals 17 residues. Trimming took 5 bases from V and 6 from J; bases not matched to a gene: 14. CDR3 residues: CASSKRGATSGSDTQYF. The CDR3 bases are TGTGCCAGCAGCAAAAGGGGGGCGACTAGCGGGTCGGATACGCAGTATTTT.

The chain combines TRBV5-5 with TRBJ1-1; 9 bases match TRBD1. Germline assignment: CDR1 SGHKS and CDR2 YYEKEE (reference sequence). The CDR3 length is 14 residues. After removal of 4 bases from V and 7 bases from J, the junction contained 8 bases not matched to a gene. The CDR3 bases are TGTGCCAGCAGCACCACAGGGGGCGTTGGTGAAGCTTTCTTT. This encodes CASSTTGGVGEAFF.

This clone is a singleton in its sample. The gene calls are TRBV4-1 and TRBJ2-2; 8 nucleotides match TRBD2. V gave up 6 bases and J gave up 5 bases; unmatched junction bases: 11. The V gene's germline CDR1 is MGHRA and CDR2 YSYEKL. The CDR3 totals 16 residues. CDR3 sequence reads: CASRMNQGLGTGELFF. For the CDR3, the DNA is TGCGCCAGCAGGATGAACCAGGGACTAGGGACCGGGGAGCTGTTTTTT.

The gene calls are TRBV4-1 and TRBJ2-2; 7 nucleotides match TRBD1. Unmatched junction bases numbered 9, after V lost 6 bases and J lost 5 bases. Germline V gene data show CDR1 as MGHRA and CDR2 as YSYEKL. This CDR3 is 15 amino acids long. The DNA of the CDR3 is TGCGCCAGCAGTCGAGTGACAGGGAGAACCGGGGAGCTGTTTTTT. Its translation is CASSRVTGRTGELFF.

CDR3 residues: CASSQVAGGREKLFF. The CDR3 region has the DNA TGTGCCAGCAGCCAAGTAGCTGGCGGGCGTGAAAAACTGTTTTTT. The V call is TRBV14, the J call TRBJ1-4; D call uncertain. V gave up 1 base and J gave up 7 bases, with 13 bases separating them. The CDR3 loop spans 15 amino acids. CDR1 is SGHDN, CDR2 FVKESK, per germline.

This chain links TRBV9 with TRBJ2-3; D not resolved. Germline V gene data show CDR1 as SGDLS and CDR2 as YYNGEE. V lost 2 bases, J lost 0 bases, and 13 bases lay in between. The CDR3 length is 16 residues. The CDR3: CASSVFLLGSTDTQYF. The CDR3, as DNA: TGTGCCAGCAGCGTTTTCCTTCTAGGTAGCACAGATACGCAGTATTTT.

The gene calls are TRBV10-3 and TRBJ2-2; 11 bases match TRBD2. J gave up 1 base and V 6 bases, and 1 base lay outside the gene matches. This CDR3 is built from 15 residues. Germline-derived CDR1 and CDR2 are ENHRY and SYGVKD. In DNA form, the CDR3 reads TGTGCCATCAGGGGGACTAGCGGGAACACCGGGGAGCTGTTTTTT. Amino acids: CAIRGTSGNTGELFF.

The rearrangement uses TRBV3-1 (or the pseudogene TRBV3-2) and TRBJ1-5; no reliable D call. Trimming took off 0 bases at V and 4 bases at J, with 10 bases between the two ends. The CDR3 is 15 amino acids. The germline CDR1 and CDR2 sequences are LGHDT and YNNKEL (reference sequence). The CDR3 region is CASSQEPRLNQPQHF. In DNA, the CDR3 is TGTGCCAGCAGCCAAGAACCCAGGTTGAATCAGCCCCAGCATTTT.

The chain couples TRBV2 to TRBJ2-2; 12 bases line up with TRBD2. The CDR3 consists of 15 residues. V was clipped by 6 bases and J by 5 bases; unmatched bases: 4. The V gene's germline CDR1 is SNHLY and CDR2 FYNNEI. The chain's CDR3 is CASRGTSGFTGELFF. The CDR3, as DNA: TGTGCCAGCAGAGGGACTAGCGGGTTTACCGGGGAGCTGTTTTTT.

The chain couples TRBV12-5 to TRBJ1-2, with D hard to call. The CDR3 covers 13 residues. Trimming stripped 7 bases from V and 4 bases from J, with 13 bases between. CDR1 and CDR2 (germline): LGHNT, FRNRAP. The CDR3 loop reads CASAAYRGYGYTF. The CDR3 coding sequence is TGTGCTAGTGCCGCCTACCGGGGCTATGGCTACACCTTC.

V gene TRBV7-3 combines with J gene TRBJ1-1; D call uncertain. The germline CDR1 and CDR2 sequences are SGHTA and FQGTGA. V dropped 4 bases and J dropped 5 bases, with 11 bases sitting between them. CDR3 size: 13 residues. CDR3 DNA: TGTGCCAGCAGCTCTCCGGGAGAAACTGAAGCTTTCTTT. Translated: CASSSPGETEAFF.

The genes are TRBV28 and TRBJ1-5; 7 nucleotides agree with TRBD1. Germline trimming cut 6 bases from V and 6 bases from J; bases unmatched to any gene: 5. CDR1 is MDHEN, CDR2 SYDVKM, per germline. The CDR3 is 13 residues long. CDR3 residues: CASRVQGPQPQHF. DNA of the CDR3: TGTGCCAGCAGAGTACAGGGGCCTCAGCCCCAGCATTTT.

The gene calls are TRBV10-3 and TRBJ1-2; TRBD1 might be the D (5 bases). Germline CDR1 is ENHRY and CDR2 is SYGVKD. The CDR3 has 16 amino acids. Between the trimmed V and J ends, which lost 2 bases and 3 bases, there was a span of 16 bases. The CDR3: CAISEGSGEGYYGYTF. For the CDR3, the DNA is TGTGCCATCAGTGAGGGGTCGGGGGAAGGATACTATGGCTACACCTTC.

The genes are TRBV18 and TRBJ2-1, with 15 bases aligning to TRBD2. The CDR3 contains 20 residues. With V trimmed by 3 bases and J by 2 bases, 11 bases remained unmatched. CDR1 KGHSH and CDR2 LQKENI come from the germline V gene. The CDR3 coding sequence is TGTGCCAGCTCACCCCCCGCGGGACTAGCGGGGGGCCACGCCTACAATGAGCAGTTCTTC. Its protein product is CASSPPAGLAGGHAYNEQFF. Variable domain in full (rest from reference TRBV18 and TRBJ2-1): NAGVMQNPRHLVRRRGQEARLRCSPMKGHSHVYWYRQLPEEGLKFMVYLQKENIIDESGMPKERFSAEFPKEGPSILRIQQVVRGDSAAYFCASSPPAGLAGGHAYNEQFFGPGTRLTVL.

The V and J genes are TRBV10-3 and TRBJ1-1; 11 bases align to TRBD1. The junction had 10 bases not matched to a gene; V was cut back by 4 bases and J by 3 bases. Germline V gene data show CDR1 as ENHRY and CDR2 as SYGVKD. The CDR3 consists of 17 residues. The CDR3 region has the DNA TGTGCCATCAGTGCCCGGACAGGGGGCGTTTTGGACACTGAAGCTTTCTTT. This gives the protein CAISARTGGVLDTEAFF.

CDR3 sequence (DNA): TGTGCCAGCAGCTACCGACCGGTGGGAGACGCAGATACGCAGTATTTT. Translated, it gives CASSYRPVGDADTQYF. The chain combines TRBV7-9 with TRBJ2-3, with D perhaps TRBD2 (5 bases). Trimming left V 4 bases short and J 4 bases short, with 18 bases between. CDR1 and CDR2 (germline): SEHNR, FQNEAQ (reference sequence). The CDR3 covers 16 residues.

The chain uses TRBV7-9 and TRBJ2-3; 7 bases fit TRBD2. J lost 4 bases, V lost 5 bases, and 9 bases had no gene match. There are 15 residues in the CDR3. Germline assignment: CDR1 SEHNR and CDR2 FQNEAQ (reference sequence). This chain's CDR3 is CASSPRGSGPDTQYF. CDR3 DNA: TGTGCCAGCAGCCCCCGGGGTAGCGGGCCAGATACGCAGTATTTT.

This clone was recorded once. The rearrangement links TRBV4-1 to TRBJ2-3; a weak D match, TRBD2 (5 bases). Germline loops: CDR1 MGHRA, CDR2 YSYEKL. The CDR3 loop spans 14 amino acids. With 2 bases removed from V and 0 bases from J, the gap between germline ends came to 6 bases. The CDR3 DNA is TGCGCCAGCAGCCAAACTAGTAGCACAGATACGCAGTATTTT. Translated, it gives CASSQTSSTDTQYF.

The CDR3 loop reads CASSQAGDSDEQYF. In DNA, the CDR3 is TGTGCCAGCAGCCAAGCAGGGGATAGTGACGAGCAGTACTTC. This chain links TRBV3-1 (or the pseudogene TRBV3-2) with TRBJ2-7, with D tentatively TRBD1 (6 bases). The CDR3 runs 14 residues. CDR1 is LGHDT and CDR2 is YNNKEL in the germline V gene (reference sequence). With 1 base removed from V and 5 bases from J, the gap between germline ends came to 12 bases.

DNA of the CDR3: TGTGCCAGTAGATCCACAGGGGCGTGGAGCACAGATACGCAGTATTTT. This translates into CASRSTGAWSTDTQYF. The chain uses TRBV19 and TRBJ2-3; TRBD1 matches at 7 bases. V shed 6 bases, J shed 0 bases, and the junction held 9 bases outside the gene matches. CDR3 length: 16 amino acids. The germline V gene has CDR1 LNHDA and CDR2 SQIVND (reference sequence).

J is TRBJ2-1 and V is TRBV11-3; D gene ambiguous. The V gene lost 4 bases and the J gene lost 8 bases, with 24 bases spanning the gap. Germline V gene data show CDR1 as SGHNT and CDR2 as YENEEA. The CDR3 extends over 17 amino acids. Written as DNA, the CDR3 is TGTGCCAGCAGCTCCAGATTAGGTCCCATGTTTCAGGATGAGCAGTTCTTC. Its protein product is CASSSRLGPMFQDEQFF.

This clone was counted a few times. The rearrangement uses TRBV5-5 and TRBJ2-3, with D tentatively TRBD2 (5 bases). Trimming took 4 bases from V and 4 from J, leaving 16 bases between them. This CDR3 is 15 amino acids long. Germline CDR1 reads SGHKS; CDR2 reads YYEKEE (reference sequence). The CDR3 protein is CASSLAGVGADTQYF. CDR3 bases: TGTGCCAGCAGCCTCGCGGGTGTAGGCGCAGATACGCAGTATTTT. The full variable domain, in which reference TRBV5-5 and TRBJ2-3 provide the parts outside the CDR3, is DAGVTQSPTHLIKTRGQQVTLRCSPISGHKSVSWYQQVLGQGPQFIFQYYEKEERGRGNFPDRFSARQFPNYSSELNVNALLLGDSALYLCASSLAGVGADTQYFGPGTRLTVL.

The rearrangement joins TRBV21-1 to TRBJ2-7; the table names TRBD2, a call not compared with the DNA. TRBV21-1 is noted as a pseudogene. CDR3 length equals 18 residues. The CDR3 region is CASSTGTSGRTVLCEQYV. The CDR3 bases are TGTGCCAGCAGCACCGGGACTAGCGGGAGGACTGTCCTCTGCGAGCAGTACGTC.

The rearrangement joins TRBV7-2 to TRBJ2-7; 8 bases match TRBD2. The CDR3 consists of 16 residues. The germline CDR1 and CDR2 sequences are SGHTA and FQGNSA. V lost 5 bases and J lost 4; bases outside the gene matches: 13. The CDR3 loop reads CASSPAGGVRAYEQYF. The CDR3 region has the DNA TGTGCCAGCAGCCCCGCCGGGGGGGTTCGGGCATACGAGCAGTACTTC.

This chain connects TRBV14 to TRBJ2-5; D possibly corresponds to TRBD2 (5 bases). In germline, CDR1 is SGHDN, CDR2 FVKESK. Trimming removed 1 base at V and 5 bases at J, with 14 bases between. This CDR3 spans 15 amino acids. CDR3 loop: CASSQVTGYGETQYF. In DNA, the CDR3 is TGTGCCAGCAGCCAAGTGACGGGGTATGGTGAGACCCAGTACTTC.

The gene calls are TRBV10-3 and TRBJ2-2; 7 bases line up with TRBD2. J gave up 1 base and V 2 bases, and 1 base lay outside the gene matches. CDR1 and CDR2 from the germline V gene are ENHRY and SYGVKD. The CDR3 is made up of 15 amino acids. CDR3 region: CAISEVAGNTGELFF. The CDR3 nucleotides are TGTGCCATCAGTGAGGTAGCGGGGAACACCGGGGAGCTGTTTTTT.